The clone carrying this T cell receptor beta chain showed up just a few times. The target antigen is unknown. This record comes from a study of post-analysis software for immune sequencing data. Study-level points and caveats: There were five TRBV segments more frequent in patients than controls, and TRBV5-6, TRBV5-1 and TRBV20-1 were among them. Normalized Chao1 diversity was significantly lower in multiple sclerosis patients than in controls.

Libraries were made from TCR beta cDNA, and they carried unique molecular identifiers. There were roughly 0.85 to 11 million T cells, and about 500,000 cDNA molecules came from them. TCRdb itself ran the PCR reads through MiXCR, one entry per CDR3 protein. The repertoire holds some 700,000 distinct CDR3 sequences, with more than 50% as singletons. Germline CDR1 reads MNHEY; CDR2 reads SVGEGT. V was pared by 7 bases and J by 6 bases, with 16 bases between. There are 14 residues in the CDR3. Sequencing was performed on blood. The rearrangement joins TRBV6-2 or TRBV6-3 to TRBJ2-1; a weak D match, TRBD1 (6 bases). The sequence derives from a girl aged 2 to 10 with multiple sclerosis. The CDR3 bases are TGTGCCAGCACCCGCCCAAGGGACATCAATGAGCAGTTCTTC. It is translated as CASTRPRDINEQFF.